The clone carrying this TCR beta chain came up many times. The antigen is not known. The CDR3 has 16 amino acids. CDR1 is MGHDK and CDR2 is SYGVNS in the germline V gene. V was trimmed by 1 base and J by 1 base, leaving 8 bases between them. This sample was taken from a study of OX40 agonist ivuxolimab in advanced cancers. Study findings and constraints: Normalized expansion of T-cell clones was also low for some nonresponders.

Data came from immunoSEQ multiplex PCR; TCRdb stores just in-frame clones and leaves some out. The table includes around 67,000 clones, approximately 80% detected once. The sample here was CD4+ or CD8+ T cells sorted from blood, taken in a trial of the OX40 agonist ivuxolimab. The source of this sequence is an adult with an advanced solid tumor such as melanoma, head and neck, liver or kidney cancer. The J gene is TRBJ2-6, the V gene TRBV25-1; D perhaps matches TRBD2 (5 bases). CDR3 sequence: CASSEFRGSGANVLTF. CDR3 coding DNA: TGTGCCAGCAGTGAATTCCGGGGATCTGGGGCCAACGTCCTGACTTTC. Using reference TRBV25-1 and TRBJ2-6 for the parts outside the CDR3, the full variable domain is EADIYQTPRYLVIGTGKKITLECSQTMGHDKMYWYQQDPGMELHLIHYSYGVNSTEKGDLSSESTVSRIRTEHFPLTLESARPSHTSQYLCASSEFRGSGANVLTFGAGSRLTVL.